A single sample gave rise to the 22 T cell receptor beta chains below, sequenced in a study of T cells in women clearing cervical HPV infection. Here immunoSEQ multiplex PCR was the method, and the copy in TCRdb shows in-frame clones only, minus some. The ten most abundant clones cover 5% to 7% of a sample with 20,000 to 25,000 clones. Sequencing was performed on blood buffy coat. These receptors were taken from a woman aged 18-69 years with a cervical HPV16 infection that either progressed to CIN3+ or cleared (not recorded which).

Concerning this clone itself: The read finishes 3 residues shy of the CDR3 end, and the germline J gene is used to complete it. The genes are TRBV28 and TRBJ1-3, with D unclear. Germline CDR1 and CDR2: MDHEN and SYDVKM. This CDR3 contains 15 residues. Trimming took 4 bases from V and 7 from J, leaving 17 bases between them. The CDR3: CASSSLKGAGNTIYF. CDR3 bases read: TGTGCCAGCAGTTCCCTGAAGGGCGCGGGGAACACC.

Concerning this clone itself: An end of the junction does not agree with germline; a read error may underlie this. Read data end 3 residues before the CDR3 end; the end is taken from the germline J gene. The chain recombines TRBV4-2 with TRBJ2-5; tentative D call: TRBD2 (5 bases). The CDR3 has 13 residues. Germline CDR1 reads LGHNA; CDR2 reads YNFKEQ. CDR3: CASSQTMQETQYF. The sequenced CDR3 bases are TGCGCCAGCAGCCAGACTATGCAAGAGACC.

Concerning this clone: The read terminates 3 residues ahead of where the CDR3 ends, so the germline J gene completes it. J is TRBJ2-7 and V is TRBV20-1; 12 nucleotides line up with TRBD2. The CDR3 extends over 15 amino acids. CDR1 DFQATT and CDR2 SNEGSKA come from the germline V gene (reference sequence). V was pared by 4 bases and J by 5 bases, with 9 bases of the junction left unmatched. The CDR3 reads CSATILAGGPHEQYF. The CDR3 bases that were read are TGCAGTGCTACGATCCTAGCGGGAGGGCCCCACGAG.

A remark on this clone: Coverage ceases 3 residues before the CDR3 finishes, and the germline J gene fills in the end. The rearrangement uses TRBV7-2 and TRBJ2-5; D is unclear. This CDR3 comprises 14 residues. Trimming took off 4 bases at V and 4 bases at J, with 13 bases between the two ends. Germline CDR1 is SGHTA and CDR2 is FQGNSA. CDR3 region: CASSSQLRVETQYF. The CDR3 DNA, read in part, is TGTGCCAGCAGCTCACAACTACGGGTAGAGACC. The full variable domain, completed using reference TRBV7-2 and TRBJ2-5, is GAGVSQSPSNKVTEKGKDVELRCDPISGHTALYWYRQSLGQGLEFLIYFQGNSAPDKSGLPSDRFSAERTGGSVSTLTIQRTQQEDSAVYLCASSSQLRVETQYFGPGTRLLVL.

Remarks on this clone: Read coverage stops 3 residues before the CDR3 terminus; the germline J gene supplies the remainder. The chain employs TRBV19 and TRBJ2-3, with 7 bases matching TRBD1. The CDR3 contains 15 residues. Germline CDR1 reads LNHDA; CDR2 reads SQIVND (reference sequence). Trimming removed 5 bases from V and 3 bases from J; junction bases left unmatched: 8. CDR3 loop: CASSPIDRETDTQYF. The CDR3 DNA, read in part, is TGTGCCAGTAGTCCTATCGACAGGGAAACAGATACG.

Remarks on this clone: The read comes to an end 3 residues before the CDR3 does, leaving the germline J gene to fill in the end. This chain connects TRBV13 to TRBJ2-1; tentatively, D is TRBD1 (5 bases). CDR3 size: 11 residues. V was shortened by 5 bases and J by 8 bases, with 7 bases between the two germline ends. Germline CDR1 reads PRHDT; CDR2 reads FYEKMQ (reference sequence). CDR3 amino acids: CASSQGDEQFF. The CDR3 DNA, read in part, is TGTGCCAGCAGCCAAGGGGATGAG.

The CDR3: CSALPGGQTNEKLFF. The CDR3 bases that were read are TGCAGTGCCCTCCCAGGGGGACAGACTAATGAAAAG. V is TRBV20-1 and J is TRBJ2-2; 7 bases align to TRBD1. The CDR3 end is not reached by the read, which stops 3 residues before it; the germline J gene fills it in. The germline CDR1 and CDR2 sequences are DFQATT and SNEGSKA (reference sequence). This CDR3 has 15 amino acids.

Remarks on this clone: The CDR3 end is not reached by the read, which stops 3 residues before it; the germline J gene fills it in. The V gene is TRBV28, the J gene TRBJ2-3; 7 nucleotides line up with TRBD2. With V trimmed by 5 bases and J by 3 bases, 8 bases remained unmatched. The CDR3 totals 15 residues. Germline-derived CDR1 and CDR2 are MDHEN and SYDVKM. This CDR3 is CASSPSGIGTDTQYF. CDR3 bases read: TGTGCCAGCAGTCCCAGCGGGATCGGTACAGATACG.

Turning to this clone: Read coverage stops 3 residues before the CDR3 terminus; the germline J gene supplies the remainder. The J gene is TRBJ2-2, the V gene TRBV5-1; D possibly corresponds to TRBD2 (5 bases). Deletions cut 0 bases from V and 5 bases from J, with 14 bases between. The CDR3 covers 16 residues. Germline loops: CDR1 SGHRS, CDR2 YFSETQ. The sequenced CDR3 bases are TGCGCCAGCAGCTTGGAGAGCGGTTCGCGTACCGGGGAG. It translates to CASSLESGSRTGE. The CDR3 as a whole reads CASSLESGSRTGELFF.

As regards this clone: The missing CDR3 end, 3 residues past where the read stops, is filled in from the germline J gene. The rearrangement links TRBV19 to TRBJ2-2; 8 bases align to TRBD1. V lost 5 bases, J lost 7 bases, and 12 bases stayed unmatched. This CDR3 region has 16 residues. Germline V gene data show CDR1 as LNHDA and CDR2 as SQIVND (reference sequence). The CDR3 DNA, read in part, is TGTGCCAGTAGTCCGAGTCAGGGGGCGCGTAACGGGGAG. Protein product: CASSPSQGARNGE. The CDR3, in full, reads CASSPSQGARNGELFF.

Note on this clone: Read coverage stops 3 residues before the CDR3 terminus; the germline J gene supplies the remainder. This chain uses TRBV7-6 with TRBJ2-2; no definite D call. The CDR3 contains 15 residues. Germline CDR1 SGHVS, CDR2 FNYEAQ. This CDR3 is CASSLASGNSEKLFF. The CDR3 DNA, read in part, is TGTGCCAGCAGCTTAGCATCCGGTAACAGTGAAAAG.

Remarks on this clone: The read comes to an end 3 residues before the CDR3 does, leaving the germline J gene to fill in the end. The V call is TRBV28, the J call TRBJ1-1; TRBD1 aligns across 8 bases. The CDR3 covers 17 residues. Losses at the gene ends were 5 bases for V and 3 bases for J; bases not matched to a gene: 14. CDR1 and CDR2 (germline): MDHEN, SYDVKM. The CDR3 loop is CASSAWTGIEGDTEAFF. CDR3 DNA, as far as it was read: TGTGCCAGCAGTGCTTGGACAGGGATCGAAGGAGACACTGAA. The variable domain in full, completed from reference TRBV28 and TRBJ1-1, reads DVKVTQSSRYLVKRTGEKVFLECVQDMDHENMFWYRQDPGLGLRLIYFSYDVKMKEKGDIPEGYSVSREKKERFSLILESASTNQTSMYLCASSAWTGIEGDTEAFFGQGTRLTVV.

On this clone itself: Coverage ceases 3 residues before the CDR3 finishes, and the germline J gene fills in the end. The chain links TRBV9 to TRBJ2-1, with 9 bases fitting TRBD2. The CDR3 length is 16 residues. CDR1 and CDR2 from the germline V gene are SGDLS and YYNGEE. Unmatched junction bases numbered 5, after V lost 4 bases and J lost 0 bases. The chain's CDR3 is CASSPLAGVSYNEQFF. Partial CDR3 DNA: TGTGCCAGCAGCCCCTTAGCGGGAGTCTCCTACAATGAG.

About this clone itself: The sequenced fragment ends 3 residues before the CDR3 boundary, so the rest is inferred from the germline J gene. The V call is TRBV7-8, the J call TRBJ2-1, with 7 bases fitting TRBD2. Germline V gene sequence: CDR1 SGHVS, CDR2 FQNEAQ. The CDR3 length is 16 residues. The junction had 8 bases not matched to a gene; V was cut back by 4 bases and J by 2 bases. This CDR3 is CASSSIRDYTYNEQFF. CDR3 bases read: TGTGCCAGCAGCTCGATCCGGGACTACACCTACAATGAG.

Comments on this clone: Read data end 3 residues before the CDR3 end; the end is taken from the germline J gene. V and J are TRBV20-1 and TRBJ2-6; 11 bases are a match to TRBD1. Germline V CDR1 and CDR2: DFQATT, SNEGSKA (reference sequence). The CDR3 totals 16 residues. V was pared by 3 bases and J by 1 base, with 2 bases of the junction left unmatched. Partial CDR3 DNA: TGCAGTGCTAGGGGGACAGGGGGTTCTGGGGCCAACGTC. Its translation: CSARGTGGSGANV. The whole CDR3 sequence reads CSARGTGGSGANVLTF.

Judged by frequency, this clone is medium-sized. The read is 3 residues too short to cover the CDR3 end, so that end is filled in from the germline J gene. The chain recombines TRBV30 with TRBJ2-3, with D hard to call. Trimming cost V 2 bases and J 4 bases, with 7 bases left between them. CDR3 length equals 12 residues. The germline CDR1 and CDR2 sequences are GTSNPN and SVGIG (reference sequence). CDR3 DNA, as far as it was read: TGTGCCTGGAGTAGTACTGCAGATACG. Translation gives CAWSSTADT. In full, the CDR3 is CAWSSTADTQYF.

Worth noting for this clone: The sequence runs out 3 residues before the end of the CDR3; the remainder is reconstructed from the germline J gene. The V gene is TRBV18, the J gene TRBJ1-2, with TRBD1 matching 10 bases. Germline V gene lookup returns CDR1 KGHSH and CDR2 LQKENI. V lost 4 bases and J lost 4; bases outside the gene matches: 6. The CDR3 is 15 residues long. Here the CDR3 reads CASSLTDRGVYGYTF. The CDR3 bases that were read are TGTGCCAGCTCACTAACGGACAGGGGGGTCTATGGC.

A remark on this clone: Sequencing ends 3 residues short of the CDR3 end; the germline J gene provides the rest. V usage is TRBV7-2 and J usage is TRBJ1-2; D may be TRBD1 (5 bases). This CDR3 spans 15 amino acids. Germline CDR1 is SGHTA and CDR2 is FQGNSA. The part of the CDR3 DNA that was read is TGTGCCAGCAGCCCCGAGGGACTTCCTCTCAATGAC. It encodes CASSPEGLPLND. The full CDR3 protein reads CASSPEGLPLNDYTF.

Points on this clone: The read halts 3 residues ahead of the CDR3 end, with the missing end drawn from the germline J gene. This chain links TRBV7-2 with TRBJ2-5; 8 bases match TRBD2. V was pared by 3 bases and J by 1 base, with 4 bases of the junction left unmatched. The CDR3 consists of 15 residues. The germline gives CDR1 SGHTA, CDR2 FQGNSA. The part of the CDR3 DNA that was read is TGTGCCAGCAGCTTTAATAGCGGGACCCAAGAGACC. This encodes CASSFNSGTQET. The whole CDR3 reads CASSFNSGTQETQYF.

A note on this clone: The CDR3 is cut off 3 residues early in the read; its end comes from the germline J gene. This chain connects TRBV18 to TRBJ1-2; D call uncertain. CDR1 is KGHSH and CDR2 is LQKENI in the germline V gene. The CDR3 runs to 12 residues. The part of the CDR3 DNA that was read is TGTGCCAGCTCACCACAAACTCGCGAC. Residues: CASSPQTRD. The whole CDR3 protein reads CASSPQTRDYTF.

As for this clone: The sequence runs out 3 residues before the end of the CDR3; the remainder is reconstructed from the germline J gene. The chain links TRBV5-1 to TRBJ2-3; 11 nucleotides agree with TRBD2. The CDR3 consists of 15 residues. From germline, CDR1 is SGHRS and CDR2 YFSETQ. CDR3 sequence: CASSHGTSGQETQYF. The part of the CDR3 DNA that was read is TGCGCCAGCAGCCACGGGACTAGCGGACAAGAGACG.

In the case of this clone: The observed sequence ends 3 residues before the CDR3 terminus, with the missing tail filled in from the germline J gene. The chain couples TRBV20-1 to TRBJ1-2; perhaps TRBD1 as D (5 bases). Germline assignment: CDR1 DFQATT and CDR2 SNEGSKA (reference sequence). This CDR3 spans 14 amino acids. CDR3 protein: CSATQAGLTDTYTF. The CDR3 DNA, read in part, is TGCAGTGCTACCCAAGCGGGGCTCACAGATACC.